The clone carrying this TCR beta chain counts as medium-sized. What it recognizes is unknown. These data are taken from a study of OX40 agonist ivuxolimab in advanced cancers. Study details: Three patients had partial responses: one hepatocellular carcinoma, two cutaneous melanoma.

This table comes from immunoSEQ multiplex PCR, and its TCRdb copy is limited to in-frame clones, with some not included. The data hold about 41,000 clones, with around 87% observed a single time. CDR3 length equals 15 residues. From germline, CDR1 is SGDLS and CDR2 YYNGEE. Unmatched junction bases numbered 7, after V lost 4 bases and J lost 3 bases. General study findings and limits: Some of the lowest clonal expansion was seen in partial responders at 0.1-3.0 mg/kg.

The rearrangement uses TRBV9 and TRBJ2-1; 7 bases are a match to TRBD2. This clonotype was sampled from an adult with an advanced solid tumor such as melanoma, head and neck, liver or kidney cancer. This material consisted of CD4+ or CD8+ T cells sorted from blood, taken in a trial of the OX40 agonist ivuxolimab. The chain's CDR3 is CASSFRAGVYNEQFF. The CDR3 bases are TGTGCCAGCAGCTTCAGGGCGGGAGTCTACAATGAGCAGTTCTTC.